What follows describes a single T cell receptor beta chain. Its antigen target is currently unknown. No clone much larger than this one lies a single base away; base qualities are absent. Inclusion was restricted to participants for whom at least one PBMC sample before ART initiation and at least two post-ART samples were available. Every participant with HIV received treatment in the United States of America. Before DNA extraction, cryopreserved samples containing roughly 0.9-11 million PBMC were thawed and washed. At the time of the earliest PBMC sample for each participant with HIV, ages ranged from about 23 to 60 years. Each participant contributed PBMC samples from 1-4 timepoints before ART initiation and 2-8 timepoints after ART initiation, with a median of 7 samples. For every participant, serial HIV viral load, CD4+ T-cell count, ART history and demographic data were obtained. A Qiagen kit on a QIAcube was used to extract genomic DNA from unsorted PBMC, with samples processed in batches of 12.

These data are taken from a study of long-term antiretroviral therapy in people with HIV (dated by TCRdb to 2022 to 2024). For context, the study as a whole: Collection of the earliest samples took place about a decade ahead of the 2015 WHO recommendation for immediate ART, at a time when ART was typically delayed until CD4 counts fell. A retrospective serial study tested whether changes in peripheral blood TRB repertoire composition and diversity were associated with ART initiation and durable HIV suppression. The cohort contributed about 200 cryopreserved PBMC samples from 25 to 35 adults with confirmed HIV infection, collected serially over a mean of approximately 6 years (range 1-12). Of the roughly 31 participants with HIV, about a dozen were female. No cross-contamination during QIAcube processing turned up in test extractions that ran a monoclonal T-cell line alongside 33 polyclonal samples.

Overall study outcomes, separate from this receptor: Starting ART was linked to a significant rise in TRB diversity, yet even after long-term ART the diversity remained significantly lower than in transplant donor controls. Because PBMC availability was limited, only the TCR beta chain was sequenced, with no alpha chain pairing. HIV repertoires had narrower CDR3 length ranges than controls, and the network structure suggested an antigen-experienced repertoire that shifted only slightly toward naive after ART. The samples span the years 2004 to 2017, and the ART regimens used at that time may not be as effective as current regimens. The repertoire was dominated across all time points by expanded TRB clones identified before ART initiation, although this dominance was seen to fluctuate and to decrease in many PLHIV after ART. Because pre-ART samples had limited cell numbers, unsorted PBMC were profiled rather than sorted CD4+ and CD8+ T cells. Inferences about post-ART repertoire changes are limited because no data were available on ART adherence, viral resistance or therapy changes.

Based on the germline V gene, the CDR1 and CDR2 sequences are MDHEN and SYDVKM. Measured from the cysteine to the phenylalanine, the CDR3 is 19 residues long. The kept DNA is CDR3 alone, 57 bases in frame from the first base. From V the trimming removes 6 bases and from J it removes 1 base, while the gene matches leave 14 bases of the junction unaccounted for. The immunoSEQ hsTCRB v3.0 assay was used at survey level resolution for TRB variable region sequencing. The target sequencing depth for TRB was about 40,000-55,000 T-cell genomes per sample. Pooled TRB libraries were sequenced on an Illumina MiSeq with a v3 150-cycle kit. In the paper's pipeline: Repertoire analysis was performed in R inside a reproducible Nextflow workflow that covered QC, data transformation and analysis. LymphoSeq2, an R package for AIRR-Seq data exploration, was used to implement custom analyses. A handful of samples yielding fewer than 5000 total TRB sequences were excluded, leaving 150 to 200 analyzed HIV repertoires. Among the approximately 180 retained HIV repertoires, 55 to 65 were collected before ART initiation and approximately 130 were collected after ART initiation. Repertoires were downsampled to 5000 TRB nucleotide sequences, with summary statistics averaged over 100 downsampling iterations. Only TRB sequences with CDR3 regions of at least seven amino acids were retained for analysis. Two measures captured diversity: a Shannon entropy-derived clonality score and the Gini coefficient. In the repertoire networks, any two of the top 5000 CDR3 amino acid sequences were connected whenever the two sequences differed by an edit distance of one. GLIPH2 predicted antigen specificity groups and MHC restriction for TRB CDR3 amino acid sequences. To flag known CMV, EBV, HIV or tissue antigen associations, CDR3 amino acid sequences were matched against VDJdb and McPAS-TCR. Pre-ART, post-ART and control groups were compared with Wilcoxon signed-rank tests and Holm-Bonferroni correction. Drawn from immuneACCESS, this table holds only the in-frame rearrangements with V and J called that TCRdb kept. Clones are partly lost; checked studies trace under half to an unresolved V gene and leave the rest unexplained. From that table come the V and J calls and clone size; the DNA was used to work out D and trimming. The sample table shows about 21,000 clones, and roughly 80% are seen once. Jointly, the top ten make up almost 3.5% of the sample.

Recombination connected TRBV28 to TRBJ2-3; 12 junctional bases match TRBD2. The input for sequencing was unsorted PBMCs, taken 1.9 years after starting antiretroviral therapy. This TCR came from a woman aged 45-59 years with HIV. The DNA sequence reads TGTGCCAGCAGCCCCCTAGCGGGGGGGCTTAATACTGGCACAGATACGCAGTATTTT. It translates as CASSPLAGGLNTGTDTQYF.